What follows are 12 T cell receptor beta chains derived from one specimen sequenced in a study of response to subunit inactivated influenza vaccine. MiXCR, run by TCRdb on the RT-PCR reads, gives a single entry per CDR3 protein. The sample lists about 650,000 distinct CDR3 sequences, 12% to 15% occurring once. The sample in question was PBMCs from blood, obtained 14 days before vaccination. These receptors were collected from a man aged 45 to 65 who received an inactivated influenza vaccine.

The J gene is TRBJ1-5, the V gene TRBV20-1; D gene ambiguous. The CDR3 extends over 15 amino acids. V gave up 1 base and J gave up 3 bases, with 13 bases separating them. Germline-derived CDR1 and CDR2 are DFQATT and SNEGSKA (reference sequence). CDR3 sequence reads: CSARAGWGTNQPQHF. CDR3 DNA: TGCAGTGCTAGAGCAGGATGGGGAACCAATCAGCCCCAGCATTTT.

This chain links TRBV20-1 with TRBJ1-1; D is unclear. Trimming removed 0 bases from V and 4 bases from J, with 9 bases in between. CDR3 length equals 13 residues. Germline lookup yields CDR1 DFQATT and CDR2 SNEGSKA (reference sequence). The CDR3 DNA is TGCAGTGCTAGAGATATCCGGGGCACTGAAGCTTTCTTT. Translated, it gives CSARDIRGTEAFF.

This clonotype turned up a few times. This rearrangement joins TRBV15 to TRBJ1-6; a weak D match, TRBD1 (6 bases). V lost 5 bases, J lost 11 bases, and 13 bases lay in between. The germline V gene encodes CDR1 LNHNV and CDR2 YYDKDF (reference sequence). The CDR3 spans 13 residues. The CDR3 DNA reads TGTGCCACCAGCCCGGACAGACTAACACCCCTCCACTTT. It specifies CATSPDRLTPLHF.

This clonotype was counted a few times. The chain uses TRBV20-1 and TRBJ1-2, with D unclear. In germline, CDR1 is DFQATT, CDR2 SNEGSKA (reference sequence). Trimming removed 7 bases from V and 6 bases from J, with 3 bases in between. The CDR3 has 8 amino acids. The CDR3 protein is CSENGYTF. In DNA form, the CDR3 reads TGCAGTGAAAATGGCTACACCTTC.

V and J are TRBV9 and TRBJ2-2, with 9 bases identical to TRBD1. The length of the CDR3 is 15 residues. Germline V gene sequence: CDR1 SGDLS, CDR2 YYNGEE. J gave up 7 bases and V 4 bases, and 8 bases lay outside the gene matches. The DNA of the CDR3 is TGTGCCAGCAGCCAGACAGGGGGTCCTGGCGGGGAGCTGTTTTTT. Translating gives CASSQTGGPGGELFF. Full variable domain (missing parts from reference TRBV9 and TRBJ2-2): DSGVTQTPKHLITATGQRVTLRCSPRSGDLSVYWYQQSLDQGLQFLIQYYNGEERAKGNILERFSAQQFPDLHSELNLSSLELGDSALYFCASSQTGGPGGELFFGEGSRLTVL.

The rearrangement links TRBV3-1 to TRBJ2-7; D is unresolved. Germline loops: CDR1 LGHDT, CDR2 YNNKEL (reference sequence). The CDR3 totals 16 residues. The V end was cut by 0 bases, the J end by 0 bases, with 12 bases between. The CDR3 here is CASSQDEGWASYEQYF. The CDR3 bases are TGTGCCAGCAGCCAAGATGAAGGATGGGCCTCCTACGAGCAGTACTTC.

A few counts support this clonotype. This chain connects TRBV27 to TRBJ2-7; TRBD2 aligns across 16 bases. The CDR3 covers 20 residues. CDR1 and CDR2 from the germline V gene are MNHEY and SMNVEV (reference sequence). With V trimmed by 2 bases and J by 1 base, 11 bases remained unmatched. The CDR3: CASSLRMGLAGGSLSYEQYF. CDR3 DNA sequence: TGTGCCAGCAGTTTAAGAATGGGACTAGCGGGAGGGTCGTTGTCCTACGAGCAGTACTTC.

This clonotype has more than one count but fewer than ten. The rearrangement uses TRBV5-1 and TRBJ2-1, with TRBD1 identical over 8 bases. This CDR3 region has 17 residues. V lost 6 bases, J lost 1 base, and 12 bases stayed unmatched. From germline, CDR1 is SGHRS and CDR2 YFSETQ. The CDR3 reads CASTHGTGGRSYNEQFF. Here the CDR3 DNA reads TGCGCCAGCACCCACGGGACAGGTGGGAGGTCCTACAATGAGCAGTTCTTC.

This clonotype was detected ten times or more. The CDR3 is CASSYQMDRSNSPLHF. Written as DNA, the CDR3 is TGTGCCAGCAGTTACCAGATGGACAGGAGTAATTCACCCCTCCACTTT. The rearrangement uses TRBV6-5 and TRBJ1-6; TRBD1 aligns across 7 bases. The CDR3 loop spans 16 amino acids. Losses at the gene ends were 2 bases for V and 6 bases for J; bases not matched to a gene: 7. Germline assignment: CDR1 MNHEY and CDR2 SVGAGI.

The rearrangement joins TRBV5-4 to TRBJ1-2; no clear D. The CDR3 spans 14 residues. The V and J ends lost 0 bases and 3 bases respectively, with 9 bases between them. The germline V gene has CDR1 SGHNT and CDR2 YYREEE (reference sequence). DNA of the CDR3: TGTGCCAGCAGCTTGGTCGGAGGCTACTATGGCTACACCTTC. Translating gives CASSLVGGYYGYTF.

The chain combines TRBV12-3 or TRBV12-4 with TRBJ1-5; D remains ambiguous. The CDR3 totals 15 residues. The V end lost 3 bases, the J end lost 2 bases, and 11 bases lay between the germline ends. This CDR3 is CASSLMDVGNQPQHF. The CDR3 bases are TGTGCCAGCAGTTTGATGGATGTGGGCAATCAGCCCCAGCATTTT.

V usage is TRBV28 and J usage is TRBJ2-5, with 10 bases aligning to TRBD2. Germline V CDR1 and CDR2: MDHEN, SYDVKM. The CDR3 spans 18 residues. V lost 2 bases, J lost 2 bases, and 11 bases stayed unmatched. The CDR3 loop reads CASSLRLAGDAVQETQYF. The CDR3 DNA reads TGTGCCAGCAGTTTACGTCTAGCGGGAGATGCTGTTCAAGAGACCCAGTACTTC.